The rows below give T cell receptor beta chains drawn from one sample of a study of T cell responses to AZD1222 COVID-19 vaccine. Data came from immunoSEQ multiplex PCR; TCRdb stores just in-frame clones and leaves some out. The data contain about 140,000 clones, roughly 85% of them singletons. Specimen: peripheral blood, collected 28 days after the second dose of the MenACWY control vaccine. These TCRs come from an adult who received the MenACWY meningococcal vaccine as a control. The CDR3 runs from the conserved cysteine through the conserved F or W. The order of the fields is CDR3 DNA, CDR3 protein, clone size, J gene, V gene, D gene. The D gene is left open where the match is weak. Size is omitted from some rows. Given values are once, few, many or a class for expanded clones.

DNA: TGCGCCAGCAGCCCTGAACCAGGGCGGGTGACCGGGGAGCTGTTTTTT
CDR3: CASSPEPGRVTGELFF
size: few
J: TRBJ2-2
V: TRBV5-1
D: -

DNA: TGTGCCAGCAGCACTGACAGAGAGAGGGGCTACACCTTC
CDR3: CASSTDRERGYTF
size: -
J: TRBJ1-2
V: TRBV7-2
D: -

DNA: TGTGCCAGCAGCCAATTACTAGGACCGGCCAGCTCTGGGGCCAACGTCCTGACTTTC
CDR3: CASSQLLGPASSGANVLTF
size: -
J: TRBJ2-6
V: TRBV3-1/TRBV3-2
D: -

DNA: TGTGCCAGCAGCATTCGGACACCCTCCACCGGGGAGCTGTTTTTT
CDR3: CASSIRTPSTGELFF
size: -
J: TRBJ2-2
V: TRBV13
D: -

DNA: TGTGCCAGCAGCTTGGGGATTAATTCACCCCTCCACTTT
CDR3: CASSLGINSPLHF
size: -
J: TRBJ1-6
V: TRBV7-9
D: -

DNA: TGTGCCAGCAGCCAAGAGATTAGCGGGTGGCAAGAGACCCAGTACTTC
CDR3: CASSQEISGWQETQYF
size: -
J: TRBJ2-5
V: TRBV4-2
D: TRBD2

DNA: TGTGCCAGCAGTGAAGGGAGTCGGAGTCAGCCCCAGCATTTT
CDR3: CASSEGSRSQPQHF
size: -
J: TRBJ1-5
V: TRBV6-1
D: -

DNA: TGTGCCAGCAGAGAAGTCAGAACTTTGAACACTGAAGCTTTCTTT
CDR3: CASREVRTLNTEAFF
size: -
J: TRBJ1-1
V: TRBV2
D: -

DNA: TGTGCCACCAGTGATTTGGGGAGGCCCACCGGGGAGCTGTTTTTT
CDR3: CATSDLGRPTGELFF
size: -
J: TRBJ2-2
V: TRBV24-1
D: -

DNA: TGTGCCAGCAGCCAAGCGGGGTGGGCGAACACCGGGGAGCTGTTTTTT
CDR3: CASSQAGWANTGELFF
size: -
J: TRBJ2-2
V: TRBV3-1/TRBV3-2
D: -

DNA: TGCGCCAGCAGCTTTACGACAGGGGACCGTAGCTACACCTTC
CDR3: CASSFTTGDRSYTF
size: -
J: TRBJ1-2
V: TRBV5-1
D: TRBD1

DNA: TGTGCCAGCACCATAGGACAGGTGGGGCAGTACTTC
CDR3: CASTIGQVGQYF
size: -
J: TRBJ2-7
V: TRBV6-5
D: TRBD1

DNA: TGTGCCAGCAGCTTAGTACAGGGGGCCAAAGGCTACACCTTC
CDR3: CASSLVQGAKGYTF
size: -
J: TRBJ1-2
V: TRBV7-2
D: TRBD1

DNA: TGTGCCAGCAGCCCGATAAGGGGACAGAACTATGGCTACACCTTC
CDR3: CASSPIRGQNYGYTF
size: -
J: TRBJ1-2
V: TRBV6-5
D: TRBD1

DNA: TGTGCCAGCAGAGGACAGCCGAACACTGAAGCTTTCTTT
CDR3: CASRGQPNTEAFF
size: few
J: TRBJ1-1
V: TRBV7-3
D: -

DNA: TGCGCCAGCAGCCAAGATAAGCTTGGCACAGATACGCAGTATTTT
CDR3: CASSQDKLGTDTQYF
size: -
J: TRBJ2-3
V: TRBV4-3
D: -

DNA: TGTGCCAGCAGCAAACCGGGCCGAGGACGGTCAGATAGCAATCAGCCCCAGCATTTT
CDR3: CASSKPGRGRSDSNQPQHF
size: -
J: TRBJ1-5
V: TRBV21-1
D: -

DNA: TGTGCCACCAGTGATTTTTTCTCCCGCGAACTGCATCAGCCCCAGCATTTT
CDR3: CATSDFFSRELHQPQHF
size: -
J: TRBJ1-5
V: TRBV24-1
D: -

DNA: TGCGCCAGCAGACAACAGGGGCTTGAAAAACTGTTTTTT
CDR3: CASRQQGLEKLFF
size: -
J: TRBJ1-4
V: TRBV4-1
D: TRBD1

DNA: TGCAGTGCTAGTCCTTCTAGCGGGAGGGACGAGCAGTACTTC
CDR3: CSASPSSGRDEQYF
size: -
J: TRBJ2-7
V: TRBV20-1
D: TRBD2

DNA: TGTGCCAGCAGCCCAGGAGCGGGAGGGCTATACGAGCAGTACTTC
CDR3: CASSPGAGGLYEQYF
size: -
J: TRBJ2-7
V: TRBV7-2
D: TRBD2

DNA: TGTGCCAGTAGTATTCGGACAGGGTGGGACGGGGAGCTGTTTTTT
CDR3: CASSIRTGWDGELFF
size: -
J: TRBJ2-2
V: TRBV19
D: TRBD1

DNA: TGTGCCAGCAGCTTGGATGCTGACGCTCATTCACCCCTCCACTTT
CDR3: CASSLDADAHSPLHF
size: -
J: TRBJ1-6
V: TRBV5-4
D: -

DNA: TGTGCCAGTAGTATAGGTCAGGGGACCTTGGGGGCTTTCTTT
CDR3: CASSIGQGTLGAFF
size: -
J: TRBJ1-1
V: TRBV19
D: -

DNA: TGTGCCAGCAGTGATGACAGGGAAGAGAACACCGGGGAGCTGTTTTTT
CDR3: CASSDDREENTGELFF
size: -
J: TRBJ2-2
V: TRBV6-1
D: TRBD1

DNA: TGTGCCAGCAGCCCCGGTGGGGGGACCGGGGAGCTGTTTTTT
CDR3: CASSPGGGTGELFF
size: -
J: TRBJ2-2
V: TRBV9
D: -

DNA: TGTGCCAGTAGTGCCTCGGACAGGCCTTATGGCTACACCTTC
CDR3: CASSASDRPYGYTF
size: -
J: TRBJ1-2
V: TRBV19
D: TRBD1